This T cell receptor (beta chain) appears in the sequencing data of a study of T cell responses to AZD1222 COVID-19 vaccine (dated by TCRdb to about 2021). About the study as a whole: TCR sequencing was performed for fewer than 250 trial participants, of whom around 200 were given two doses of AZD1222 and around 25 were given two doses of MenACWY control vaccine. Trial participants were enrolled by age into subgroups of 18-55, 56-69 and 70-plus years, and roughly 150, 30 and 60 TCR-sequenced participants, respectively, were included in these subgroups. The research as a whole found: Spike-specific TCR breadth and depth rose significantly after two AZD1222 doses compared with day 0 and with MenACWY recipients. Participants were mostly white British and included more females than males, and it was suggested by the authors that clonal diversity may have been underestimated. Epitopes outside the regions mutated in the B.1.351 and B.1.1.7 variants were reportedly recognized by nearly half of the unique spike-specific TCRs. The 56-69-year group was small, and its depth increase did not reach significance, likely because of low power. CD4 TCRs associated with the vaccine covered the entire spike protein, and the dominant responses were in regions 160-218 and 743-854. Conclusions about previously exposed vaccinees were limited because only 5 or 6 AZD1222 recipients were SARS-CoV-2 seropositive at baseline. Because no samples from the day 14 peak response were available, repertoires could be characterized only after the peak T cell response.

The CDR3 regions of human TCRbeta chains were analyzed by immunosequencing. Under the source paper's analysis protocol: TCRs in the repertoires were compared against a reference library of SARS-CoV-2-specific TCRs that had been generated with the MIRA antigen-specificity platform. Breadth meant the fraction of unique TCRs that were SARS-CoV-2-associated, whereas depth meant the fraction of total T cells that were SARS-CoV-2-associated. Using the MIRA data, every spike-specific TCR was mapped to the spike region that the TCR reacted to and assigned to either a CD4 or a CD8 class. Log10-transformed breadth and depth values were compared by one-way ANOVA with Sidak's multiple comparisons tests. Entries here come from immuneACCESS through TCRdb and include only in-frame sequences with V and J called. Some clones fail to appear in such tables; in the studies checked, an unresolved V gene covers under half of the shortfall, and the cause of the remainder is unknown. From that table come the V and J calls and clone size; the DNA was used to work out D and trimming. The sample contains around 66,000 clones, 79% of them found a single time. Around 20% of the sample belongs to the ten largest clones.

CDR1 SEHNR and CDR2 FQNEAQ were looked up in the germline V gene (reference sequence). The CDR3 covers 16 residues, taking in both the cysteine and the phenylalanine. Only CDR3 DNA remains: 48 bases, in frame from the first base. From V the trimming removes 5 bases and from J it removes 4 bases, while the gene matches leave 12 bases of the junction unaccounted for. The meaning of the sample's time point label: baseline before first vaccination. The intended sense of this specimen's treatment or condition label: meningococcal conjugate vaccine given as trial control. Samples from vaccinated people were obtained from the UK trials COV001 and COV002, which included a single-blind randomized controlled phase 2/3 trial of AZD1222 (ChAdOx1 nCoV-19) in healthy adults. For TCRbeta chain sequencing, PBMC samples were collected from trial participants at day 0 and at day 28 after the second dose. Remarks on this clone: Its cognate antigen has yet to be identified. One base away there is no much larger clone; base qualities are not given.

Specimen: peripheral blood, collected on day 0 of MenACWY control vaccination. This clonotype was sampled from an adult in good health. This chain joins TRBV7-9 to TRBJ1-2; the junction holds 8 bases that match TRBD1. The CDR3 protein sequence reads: CASSPAPGGGGYGYTF. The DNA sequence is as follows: TGTGCCAGCAGCCCCGCTCCAGGGGGCGGAGGCTATGGCTACACCTTC.